This is a list of T cell receptor beta chains from one sample in a study of identical twins. TCRdb re-called the 5' RACE reads through MiXCR, storing one row per CDR3 protein. The table shows just under 550,000 distinct CDR3 sequences, with 12% to 15% occurring only once. The same sample was also used in a study of yellow fever vaccine responses in identical twins.

The sequenced sample was CD4+ T cells sorted from blood. The receptors come from a woman under 30 in good health. The conserved cysteine and the conserved F or W are not part of the CDR3 here.

V	CDR3
TRBV5-6	ASSLYGRPETQY
TRBV11-3	ASSAPLGEQF
TRBV7-2	ASSLAGTGFPGELF
TRBV20-1	SASGLSGGAVGELF
TRBV5-6	ASSLLGTGLTDTQY
TRBV5-1	ASSLILAGAGTDTQY
TRBV10-3	AISDVRENNEQF
TRBV3-1	ASSQVLLSADEQF
TRBV12-3/TRBV12-4	ASSQDRTFGPQH
TRBV6-1	ASIGRDRAGELF
TRBV10-3	AIRPSTGDMYGYT
TRBV5-1	ASSLLGTSGFTDTQY
TRBV11-2	ASSLPLGSTDTQY
TRBV6-5	ASRDSRAKRNEQF
TRBV7-9	ASSLELVRGDYGYT
TRBV11-2	ASSLGRDNYNEQF
TRBV7-7	ASSLRQGDTQY
TRBV7-9	ASSLGPGVTDTQY
TRBV24-1	ATSPAGPSYEQY
TRBV6-1	ASSGRQGTDGYT
TRBV24-1	ATSDWTSGEETQY
TRBV20-1	SPGLGTGELF
TRBV29-1	SVFQFDGYT
TRBV6-1	ASRPLTQGHQPQH
TRBV7-7	ASSSTGDRGNEQF
TRBV3-1	ASSGAGVTGNEQF
TRBV6-1	ASSRNHFGRDTSNYGYT
TRBV20-1	SAQPPGTGRNIQY
TRBV12-3/TRBV12-4	ASSLGTGSAEAF
TRBV6-5	ASSYAGVSDTQY
TRBV19	ASSRQQGSGELF
TRBV12-3/TRBV12-4	ASSLASGDGGEKLF
TRBV15	ATSRDPRWGGTSENTGELF
TRBV12-3/TRBV12-4	ASSRTTVGHHEQY
TRBV18	ASSPLLGTPPGETQY
TRBV11-2	ASSLRAGVMNTEAF
TRBV2	ASSYRGQY
TRBV29-1	SVARVASGSYNEQF
TRBV12-3/TRBV12-4	ASRTSGRVGDTQY
TRBV11-2	ASSLGARGAFTGELF
TRBV4-2	ASSQALKEQETQY
TRBV10-3	AISENPGRAYEQY
TRBV7-6	ASSLGTSGDTYEQY